This T cell receptor beta chain comes out of a study of HIV-infected children after antiretroviral therapy interruption. Background on the study: Interruption-arm sampling covered weeks 0, 12, interruption end (24 or 48), and about 3 years post-study.

RNA-based 3' RACE libraries used unique molecular identifiers. TCRdb itself ran the 3' RACE reads through MiXCR, one entry per CDR3 protein. The data show about 7,000 distinct CDR3 sequences, approximately 16% seen once. Points on this clonotype: Its cognate antigen is unknown.

Notes on the study in general: After treatment interruption started, naive CD4+ CDR3 overlap across time points dropped.

The germline V gene has CDR1 DFQATT and CDR2 SNEGSKA (reference sequence). The CDR3 contains 13 residues. V was pared by 2 bases and J by 8 bases, with 6 bases of the junction left unmatched. Treatment denoted: PENTA 11 planned treatment interruption arm or continuous ART arm. At least 5 million viable PBMCs were required per cryopreserved sample. Memory CD8+ CD45RO+ CD45RA- T cells were FACS-sorted from thawed PBMCs. The sample here was CD45RO+ CD8+ T cells from PBMCs, pooled from several time points, taken from a donor given antiretroviral therapy, either interrupted or continuous. Noted subset: memory CD8+ CD45RO+ CD45RA- T cells. This chain joins TRBV20-1 and TRBJ1-3, with TRBD1 matching 7 bases. The TCR was taken from a pool of human donors with HIV. CDR3 amino acids: CSARIRGVDTIYF. As DNA, the CDR3 is TGCAGTGCTAGAATCAGGGGGGTGGACACCATATATTTT.